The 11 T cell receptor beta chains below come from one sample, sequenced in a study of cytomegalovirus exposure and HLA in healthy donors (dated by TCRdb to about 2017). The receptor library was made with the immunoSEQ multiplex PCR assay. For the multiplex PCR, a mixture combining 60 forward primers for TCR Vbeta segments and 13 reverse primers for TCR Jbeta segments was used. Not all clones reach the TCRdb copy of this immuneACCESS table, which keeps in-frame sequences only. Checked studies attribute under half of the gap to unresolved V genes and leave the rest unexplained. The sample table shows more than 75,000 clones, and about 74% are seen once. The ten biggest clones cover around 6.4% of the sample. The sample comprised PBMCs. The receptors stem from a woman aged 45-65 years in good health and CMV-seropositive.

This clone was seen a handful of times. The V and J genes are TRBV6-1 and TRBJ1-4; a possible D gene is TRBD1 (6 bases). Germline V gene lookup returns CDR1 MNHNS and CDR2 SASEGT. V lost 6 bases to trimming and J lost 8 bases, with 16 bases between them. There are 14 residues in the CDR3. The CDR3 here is CASRAGASGEKLFF. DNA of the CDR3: TGTGCCAGCAGGGCAGGGGCGTCAGGAGAAAAACTGTTTTTT.

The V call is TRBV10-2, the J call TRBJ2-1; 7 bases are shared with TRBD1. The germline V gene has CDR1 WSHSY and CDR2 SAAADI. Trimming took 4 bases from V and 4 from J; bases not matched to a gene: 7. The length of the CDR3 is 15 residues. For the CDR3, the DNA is TGCGCCAGCAGTGTTATACAGGGGAGTTACAATGAGCAGTTCTTC. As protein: CASSVIQGSYNEQFF.

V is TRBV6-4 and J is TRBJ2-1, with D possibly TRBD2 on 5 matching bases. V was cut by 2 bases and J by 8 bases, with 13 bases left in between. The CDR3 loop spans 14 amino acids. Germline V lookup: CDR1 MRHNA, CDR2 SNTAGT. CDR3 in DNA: TGTGCCAGCAGTGACGGTGGGAGTAGCGATGAGCAGTTCTTC. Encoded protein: CASSDGGSSDEQFF.

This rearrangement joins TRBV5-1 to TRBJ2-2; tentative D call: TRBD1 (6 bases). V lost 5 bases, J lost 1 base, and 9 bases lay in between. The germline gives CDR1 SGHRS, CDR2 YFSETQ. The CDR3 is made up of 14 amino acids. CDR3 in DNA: TGCGCCAGCAGTAGGACAGAGAACACCGGGGAGCTGTTTTTT. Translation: CASSRTENTGELFF.

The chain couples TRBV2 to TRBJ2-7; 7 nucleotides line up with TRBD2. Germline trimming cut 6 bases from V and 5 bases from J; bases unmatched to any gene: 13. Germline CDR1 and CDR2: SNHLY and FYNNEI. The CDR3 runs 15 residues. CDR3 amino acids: CASSPLGGGSHEQYF. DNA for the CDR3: TGTGCCAGCAGCCCCTTAGGTGGCGGGAGCCACGAGCAGTACTTC.

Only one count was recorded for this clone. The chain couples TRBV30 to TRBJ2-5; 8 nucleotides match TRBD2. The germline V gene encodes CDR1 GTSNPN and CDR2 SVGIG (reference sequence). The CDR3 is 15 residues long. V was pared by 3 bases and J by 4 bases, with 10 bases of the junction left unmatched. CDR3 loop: CAWSAGLREGETQYF. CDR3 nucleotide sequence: TGTGCCTGGAGCGCGGGACTCCGGGAGGGAGAGACCCAGTACTTC.

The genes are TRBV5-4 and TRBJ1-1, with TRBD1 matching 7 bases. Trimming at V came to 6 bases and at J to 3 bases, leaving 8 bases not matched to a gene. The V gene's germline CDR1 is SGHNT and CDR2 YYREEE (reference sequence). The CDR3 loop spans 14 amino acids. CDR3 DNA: TGTGCCAGCACACGACAGGGAGCCCACACTGAAGCTTTCTTT. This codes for CASTRQGAHTEAFF.

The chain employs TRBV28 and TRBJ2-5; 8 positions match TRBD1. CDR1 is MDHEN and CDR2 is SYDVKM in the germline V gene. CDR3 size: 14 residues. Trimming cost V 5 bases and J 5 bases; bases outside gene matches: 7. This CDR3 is CASSAGGGAETQYF. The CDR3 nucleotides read TGTGCCAGCAGTGCAGGGGGCGGGGCCGAGACCCAGTACTTC.

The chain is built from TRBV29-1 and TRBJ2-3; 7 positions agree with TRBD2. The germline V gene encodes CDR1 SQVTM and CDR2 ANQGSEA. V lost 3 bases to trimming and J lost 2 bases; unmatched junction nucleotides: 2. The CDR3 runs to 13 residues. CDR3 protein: CSVEREFTDTQYF. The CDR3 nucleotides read TGCAGCGTTGAGCGGGAGTTCACAGATACGCAGTATTTT.

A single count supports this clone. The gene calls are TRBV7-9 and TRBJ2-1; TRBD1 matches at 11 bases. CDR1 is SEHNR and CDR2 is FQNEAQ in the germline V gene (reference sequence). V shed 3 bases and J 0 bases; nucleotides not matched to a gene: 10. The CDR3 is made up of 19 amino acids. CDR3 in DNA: TGTGCCAGCAGCTTTCCGGGACAGGGGGTAAGGGGCTCCTACAATGAGCAGTTCTTC. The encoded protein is CASSFPGQGVRGSYNEQFF.

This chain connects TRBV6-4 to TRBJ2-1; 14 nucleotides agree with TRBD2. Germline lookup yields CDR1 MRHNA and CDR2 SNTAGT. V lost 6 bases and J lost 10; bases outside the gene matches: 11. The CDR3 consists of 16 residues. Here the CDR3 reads CASRPQGLAGVGEQFF. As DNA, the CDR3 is TGTGCCAGCAGGCCACAGGGACTAGCGGGAGTTGGGGAGCAGTTCTTC.